This T cell receptor beta chain was found in a study of beta chain features in type 1 diabetes. Study information: The patient and healthy donor groups were comparable for age, gender and cell yields.

Whole-study findings and limits: A definitive answer on HLA type influencing TCRB rearrangement was not reached here. TCRB repertoires of naive, central memory and Treg cells appeared more similar among patients than among healthy donors.

Expressed TCRB transcripts were sequenced after all isolated RNA was converted to cDNA. The table came from immunoSEQ multiplex PCR; TCRdb's copy has only in-frame clones and leaves some out. The repertoire includes 900,000 or so clones, roughly 15% of them detected once, and around 0.02% sits in the top ten. Each donor gave one heparinised blood draw averaging around 120 mL. This clone was seen a handful of times. Its antigen is unknown. Sequences were obtained from naive CD4+ T cells from blood. The TCR comes from a woman younger than 35 in good health.

The CDR3 protein is CASTPGLAGGSTDTQYF. The CDR3 bases are TGTGCCAGCACCCCGGGACTAGCGGGAGGTAGCACAGATACGCAGTATTTT. The chain couples TRBV28 to TRBJ2-3, with 15 positions matching TRBD2. V lost 7 bases, J lost 0 bases, and 5 bases stayed unmatched. The CDR3 runs 17 residues. Germline V gene lookup returns CDR1 MDHEN and CDR2 SYDVKM.